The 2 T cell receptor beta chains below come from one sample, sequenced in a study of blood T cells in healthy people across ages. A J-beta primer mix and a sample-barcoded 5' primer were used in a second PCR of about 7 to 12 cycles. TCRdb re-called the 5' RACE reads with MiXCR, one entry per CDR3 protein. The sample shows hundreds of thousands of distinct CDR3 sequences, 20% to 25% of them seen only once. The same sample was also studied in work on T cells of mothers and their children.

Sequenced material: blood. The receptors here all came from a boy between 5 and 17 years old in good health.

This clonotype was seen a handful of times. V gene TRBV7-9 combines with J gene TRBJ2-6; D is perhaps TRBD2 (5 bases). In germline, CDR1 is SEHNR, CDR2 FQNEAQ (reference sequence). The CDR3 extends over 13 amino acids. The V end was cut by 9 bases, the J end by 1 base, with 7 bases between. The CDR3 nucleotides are TGTGCCAGGAGGGATTCTGGGGCCAACGTCCTGACTTTC. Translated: CARRDSGANVLTF. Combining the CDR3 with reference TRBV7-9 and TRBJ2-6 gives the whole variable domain DTGVSQNPRHKITKRGQNVTFRCDPISEHNRLYWYRQTLGQGPEFLTYFQNEAQLEKSRLLSDRFSAERPKGSFSTLEIQRTEQGDSAMYLCARRDSGANVLTFGAGSRLTVL.

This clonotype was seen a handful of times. CDR3 nucleotides: TGCGCCAGCCGACAAGGGACTGGTAACAATGAGCAGTTCTTC. Amino acids: CASRQGTGNNEQFF. This chain joins TRBV5-1 and TRBJ2-1; TRBD2 might be the D (6 bases). The ends were cut back, 7 bases at V and 5 bases at J, with 16 bases in the middle. Germline lookup yields CDR1 SGHRS and CDR2 YFSETQ. This CDR3 has 14 amino acids.